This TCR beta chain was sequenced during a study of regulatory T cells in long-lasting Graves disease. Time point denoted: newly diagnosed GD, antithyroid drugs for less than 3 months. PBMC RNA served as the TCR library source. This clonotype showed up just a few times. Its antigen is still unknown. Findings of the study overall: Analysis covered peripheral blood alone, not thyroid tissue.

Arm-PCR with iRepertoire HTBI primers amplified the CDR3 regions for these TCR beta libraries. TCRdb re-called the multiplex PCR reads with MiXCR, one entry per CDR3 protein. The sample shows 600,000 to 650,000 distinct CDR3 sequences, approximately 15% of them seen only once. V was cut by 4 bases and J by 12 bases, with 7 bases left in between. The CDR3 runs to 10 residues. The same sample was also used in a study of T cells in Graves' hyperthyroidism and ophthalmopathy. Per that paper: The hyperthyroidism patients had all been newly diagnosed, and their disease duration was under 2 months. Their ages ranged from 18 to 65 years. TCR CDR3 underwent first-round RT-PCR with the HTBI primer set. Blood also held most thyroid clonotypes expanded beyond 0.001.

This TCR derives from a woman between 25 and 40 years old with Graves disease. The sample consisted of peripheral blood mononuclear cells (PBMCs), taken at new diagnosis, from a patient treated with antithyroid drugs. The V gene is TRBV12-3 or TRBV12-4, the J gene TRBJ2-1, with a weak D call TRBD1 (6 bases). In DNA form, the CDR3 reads TGTGCCAGCAGTTCAGGGGCGCAGTTCTTC. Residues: CASSSGAQFF.